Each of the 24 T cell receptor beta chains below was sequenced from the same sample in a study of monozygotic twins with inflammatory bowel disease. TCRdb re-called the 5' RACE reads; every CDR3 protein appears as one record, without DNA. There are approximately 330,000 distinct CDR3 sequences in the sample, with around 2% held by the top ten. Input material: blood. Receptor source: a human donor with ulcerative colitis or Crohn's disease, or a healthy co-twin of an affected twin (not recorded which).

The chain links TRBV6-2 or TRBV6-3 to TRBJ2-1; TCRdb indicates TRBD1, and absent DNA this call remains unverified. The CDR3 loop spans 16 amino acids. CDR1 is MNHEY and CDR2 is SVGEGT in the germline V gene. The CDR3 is CASTLSRGSSYNEQFF.

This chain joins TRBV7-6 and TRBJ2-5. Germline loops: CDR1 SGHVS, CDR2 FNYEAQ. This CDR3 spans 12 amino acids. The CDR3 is CASSSSDGAQYF.

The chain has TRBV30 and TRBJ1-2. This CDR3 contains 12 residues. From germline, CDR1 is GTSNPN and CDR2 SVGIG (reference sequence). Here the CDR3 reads CAWNEDFYGYTF.

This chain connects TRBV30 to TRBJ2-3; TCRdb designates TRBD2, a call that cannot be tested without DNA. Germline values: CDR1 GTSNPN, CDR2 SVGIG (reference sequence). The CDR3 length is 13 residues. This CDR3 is CAWRGLVTDTQYF.

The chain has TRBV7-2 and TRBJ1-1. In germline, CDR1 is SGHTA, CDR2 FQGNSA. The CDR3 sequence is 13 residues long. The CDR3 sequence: CASSTETNTEAFF. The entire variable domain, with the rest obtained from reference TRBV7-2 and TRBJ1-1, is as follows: GAGVSQSPSNKVTEKGKDVELRCDPISGHTALYWYRQSLGQGLEFLIYFQGNSAPDKSGLPSDRFSAERTGGSVSTLTIQRTQQEDSAVYLCASSTETNTEAFFGQGTRLTVV.

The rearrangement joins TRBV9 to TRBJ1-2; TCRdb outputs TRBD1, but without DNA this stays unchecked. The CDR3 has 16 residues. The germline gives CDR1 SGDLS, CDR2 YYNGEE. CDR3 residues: CASSVLGQGDPYGYTF.

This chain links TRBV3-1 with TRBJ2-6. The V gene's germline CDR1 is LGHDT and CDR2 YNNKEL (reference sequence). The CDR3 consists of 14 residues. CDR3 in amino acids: CASSESSGANVLTF. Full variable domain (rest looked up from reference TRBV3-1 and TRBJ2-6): DTAVSQTPKYLVTQMGNDKSIKCEQNLGHDTMYWYKQDSKKFLKIMFSYNNKELIINETVPNRFSPKSPDKAHLNLHINSLELGDSAVYFCASSESSGANVLTFGAGSRLTVL.

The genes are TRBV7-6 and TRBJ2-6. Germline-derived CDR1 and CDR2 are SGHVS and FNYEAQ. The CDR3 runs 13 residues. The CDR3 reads CANSPPGANVLTF. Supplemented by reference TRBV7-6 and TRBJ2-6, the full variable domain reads GAGVSQSPRYKVTKRGQDVALRCDPISGHVSLYWYRQALGQGPEFLTYFNYEAQQDKSGLPNDRFSAERPEGSISTLTIQRTEQRDSAMYRCANSPPGANVLTFGAGSRLTVL.

The CDR3 here is CSANRGIETQYF. The chain is built from TRBV20-1 and TRBJ2-5; TCRdb's D gene call, TRBD2, goes unchecked for lack of DNA. Germline values: CDR1 DFQATT, CDR2 SNEGSKA (reference sequence). This CDR3 region has 12 residues.

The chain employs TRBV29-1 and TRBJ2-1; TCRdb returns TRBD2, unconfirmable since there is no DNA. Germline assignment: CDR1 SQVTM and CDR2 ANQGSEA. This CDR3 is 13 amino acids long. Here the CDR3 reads CSWGASARNEQFF.

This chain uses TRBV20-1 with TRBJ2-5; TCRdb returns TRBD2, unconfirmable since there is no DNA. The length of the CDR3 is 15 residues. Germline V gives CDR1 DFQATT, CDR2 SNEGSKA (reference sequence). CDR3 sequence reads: CSARGRTSGVRTQYF.

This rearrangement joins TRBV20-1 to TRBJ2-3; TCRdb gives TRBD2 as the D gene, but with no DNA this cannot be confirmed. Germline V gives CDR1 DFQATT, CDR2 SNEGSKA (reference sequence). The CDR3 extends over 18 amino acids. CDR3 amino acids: CSAEQKRRPSGGSDTQYF.

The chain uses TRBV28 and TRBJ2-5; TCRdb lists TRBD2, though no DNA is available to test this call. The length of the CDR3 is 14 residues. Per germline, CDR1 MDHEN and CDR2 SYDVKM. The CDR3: CASTFGGAQETQYF.

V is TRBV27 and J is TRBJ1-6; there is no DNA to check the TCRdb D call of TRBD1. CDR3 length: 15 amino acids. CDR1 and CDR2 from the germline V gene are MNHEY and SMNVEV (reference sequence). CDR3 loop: CASRPGLAYNSPLHF.

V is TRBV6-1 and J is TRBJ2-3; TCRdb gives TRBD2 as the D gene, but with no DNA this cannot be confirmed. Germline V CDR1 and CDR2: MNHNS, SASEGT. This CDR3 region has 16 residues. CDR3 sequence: CASQKRRPSDTDTQYF.

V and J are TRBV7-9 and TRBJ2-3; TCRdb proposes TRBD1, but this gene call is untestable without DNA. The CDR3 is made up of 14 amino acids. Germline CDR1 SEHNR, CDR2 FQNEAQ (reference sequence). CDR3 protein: CASSQTGSSDTQYF.

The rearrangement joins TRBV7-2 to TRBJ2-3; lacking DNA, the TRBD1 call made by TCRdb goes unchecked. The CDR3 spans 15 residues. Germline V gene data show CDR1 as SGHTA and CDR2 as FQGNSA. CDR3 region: CARSGGQLITDTQYF.

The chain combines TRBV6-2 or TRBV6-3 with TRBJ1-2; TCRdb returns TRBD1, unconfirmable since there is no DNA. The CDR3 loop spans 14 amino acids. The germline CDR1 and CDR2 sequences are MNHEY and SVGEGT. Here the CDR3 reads CASSLTGTAYGYTF.

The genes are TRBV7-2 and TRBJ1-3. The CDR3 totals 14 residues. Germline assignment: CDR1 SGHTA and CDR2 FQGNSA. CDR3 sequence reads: CASSLVAPGNTIYF.

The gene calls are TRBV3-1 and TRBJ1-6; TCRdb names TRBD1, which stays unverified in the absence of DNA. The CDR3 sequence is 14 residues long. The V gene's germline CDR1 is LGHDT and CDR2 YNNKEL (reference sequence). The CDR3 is CASSNRDRNSPLHF.

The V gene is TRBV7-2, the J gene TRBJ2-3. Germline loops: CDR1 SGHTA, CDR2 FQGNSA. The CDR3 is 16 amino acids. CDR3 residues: CASSSQQLLSTDTQYF.

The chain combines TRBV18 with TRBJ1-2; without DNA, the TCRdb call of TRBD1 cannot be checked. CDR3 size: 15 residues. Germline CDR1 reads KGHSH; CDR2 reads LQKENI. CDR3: CASSPRTGENYGYTF.

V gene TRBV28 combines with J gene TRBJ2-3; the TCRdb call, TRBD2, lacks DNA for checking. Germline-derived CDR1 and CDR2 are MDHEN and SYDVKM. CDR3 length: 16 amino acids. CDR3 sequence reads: CASSLGLAGPTDTQYF.

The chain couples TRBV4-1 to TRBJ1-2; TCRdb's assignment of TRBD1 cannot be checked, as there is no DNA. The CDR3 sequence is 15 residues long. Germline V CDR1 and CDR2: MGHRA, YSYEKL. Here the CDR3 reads CASSQAGQGSYGYTF.